This T cell receptor (beta chain) was recovered during a study of OX40 agonist ivuxolimab in advanced cancers. Across the study: Three dose-escalation patients had partial responses: one with hepatocellular carcinoma and two with cutaneous melanoma. Findings of the study overall: At doses 0.1 to 3.0 mg/kg, CD4+ and CD8+ clones expanded. Low normalized clonal expansion also occurred in some nonresponding patients. Some of the lowest clonal expansion was seen in partial responders at 0.1-3.0 mg/kg.

Details on this clone: Antigen unknown.

TCRdb's copy holds only in-frame clones and misses some; the assay was immunoSEQ multiplex PCR. The sample shows about 86,000 clones, around 90% of them seen only once. The CDR3 is 14 residues long. Germline V CDR1 and CDR2: MDHEN, SYDVKM. Trimming stripped 6 bases from V and 5 bases from J, with 16 bases between. Here the sequenced sample was CD4+ or CD8+ T cells sorted from blood, taken in a trial of the OX40 agonist ivuxolimab. The J gene is TRBJ1-1, the V gene TRBV28; D not certain. The clonotype comes from an adult with an advanced solid tumor such as melanoma, head and neck, liver or kidney cancer. CDR3 amino acids: CASRLGGRGTEAFF. CDR3 sequence (DNA): TGTGCCAGCAGACTGGGAGGGCGAGGGACTGAAGCTTTCTTT.